One TCR beta chain is described in this entry. No antigen is known for it. The data stem from a study of T cell responses to AZD1222 COVID-19 vaccine. Findings and limits, study-wide: Repertoires in all cases were sampled only once the peak T cell response had passed. Unmutated regions of variants are reportedly targeted by nearly half of spike-specific TCRs. The study found vaccine-associated CD4 TCRs spanning spike, dominant at 160-218 and 743-854. Donors were largely white British and mainly female; clonal diversity was possibly underestimated.

The table came from immunoSEQ multiplex PCR; TCRdb's copy has only in-frame clones and leaves some out. The sample carries about 110,000 clones, roughly nine tenths recorded once. This CDR3 spans 13 amino acids. Germline CDR1 and CDR2: SQVTM and ANQGSEA. V lost 8 bases and J lost 3, with 16 bases in between. V usage is TRBV29-1 and J usage is TRBJ1-2; a possible D gene is TRBD1 (5 bases). Material: peripheral blood, obtained on day 0 of AZD1222 vaccination. The sequence was obtained from an adult in good health. The CDR3 region is CSTDGQGDYGYTF. The CDR3 DNA sequence: TGCAGCACAGATGGCCAGGGTGACTATGGCTACACCTTC.